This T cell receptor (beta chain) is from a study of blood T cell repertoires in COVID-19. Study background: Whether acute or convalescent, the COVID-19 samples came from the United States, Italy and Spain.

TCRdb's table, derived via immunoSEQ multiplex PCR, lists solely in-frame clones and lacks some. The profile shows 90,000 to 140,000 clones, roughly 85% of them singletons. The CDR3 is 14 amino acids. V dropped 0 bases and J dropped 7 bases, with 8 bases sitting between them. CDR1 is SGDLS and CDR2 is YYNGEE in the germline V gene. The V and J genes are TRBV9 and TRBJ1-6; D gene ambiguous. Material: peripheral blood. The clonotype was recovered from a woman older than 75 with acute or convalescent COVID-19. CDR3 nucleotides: TGTGCCAGCAGCGTAGCTGGCAGAAATTCACCCCTCCACTTT. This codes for CASSVAGRNSPLHF.